A selection of T cell receptor beta chains follows, all from one sample in a study of response to subunit inactivated influenza vaccine. TCRdb re-derived calls from the RT-PCR reads in MiXCR, one entry per CDR3 protein. This repertoire shows around 760,000 distinct CDR3 sequences, approximately 15% found once; its top ten account for around 7.3%. The specimen was PBMCs from blood, collected around 14 days before vaccination. Receptors were obtained from a man aged 45-65 years who received an inactivated influenza vaccine. Each CDR3 is given with its conserved first and last residue. The D gene is left open where the match is weak. Expanded clones get a size class; other rows say once, few or many, or leave the size out.

v_call: TRBV6-1; j_call: TRBJ1-5; clone_size: -; d_call: -; cdr3_aa: CASTGQVALNQPQHF; cdr3_nt: TGTGCCAGCACCGGGCAGGTGGCGCTTAATCAGCCCCAGCATTTT
v_call: TRBV28; j_call: TRBJ2-2; clone_size: few; d_call: -; cdr3_aa: CASRTPGRLTGELFF; cdr3_nt: TGTGCCAGCAGAACTCCGGGACGCCTCACCGGGGAGCTGTTTTTT
v_call: TRBV6-2/TRBV6-3; j_call: TRBJ2-7; clone_size: few; d_call: TRBD2; cdr3_aa: CASRPAGASGSGEQYF; cdr3_nt: TGTGCCAGCAGACCCGCCGGGGCTAGCGGGAGTGGCGAGCAGTACTTC
v_call: TRBV7-8; j_call: TRBJ2-5; clone_size: -; d_call: -; cdr3_aa: CASSLSLQGRETQYF; cdr3_nt: TGTGCCAGCAGCTTAAGTCTTCAGGGAAGAGAGACCCAGTACTTC
v_call: TRBV5-6; j_call: TRBJ1-2; clone_size: many; d_call: -; cdr3_aa: CASSFEGRDYGYTF; cdr3_nt: TGTGCCAGCAGCTTCGAGGGGCGAGACTATGGCTACACCTTC
v_call: TRBV29-1; j_call: TRBJ2-7; clone_size: few; d_call: -; cdr3_aa: CSDRVISYEQYF; cdr3_nt: TGCAGCGACAGGGTAATATCCTACGAGCAGTACTTC
v_call: TRBV9; j_call: TRBJ2-3; clone_size: few; d_call: -; cdr3_aa: CASARFGPADTQYF; cdr3_nt: TGTGCCAGCGCACGTTTCGGGCCCGCAGATACGCAGTATTTT
v_call: TRBV25-1; j_call: TRBJ1-1; clone_size: -; d_call: -; cdr3_aa: CASRGQFNTEAFF; cdr3_nt: TGTGCCAGCAGAGGACAATTTAACACTGAAGCTTTCTTT
v_call: TRBV6-2/TRBV6-3; j_call: TRBJ2-1; clone_size: few; d_call: TRBD2; cdr3_aa: CASSPYGLAGGLGQFF; cdr3_nt: TGTGCCAGCAGTCCTTACGGACTAGCGGGGGGGCTAGGGCAGTTCTTC
v_call: TRBV7-2; j_call: TRBJ1-2; clone_size: -; d_call: -; cdr3_aa: CASSKDRNYGYTF; cdr3_nt: TGTGCCAGCAGCAAGGACAGAAACTATGGCTACACCTTC
v_call: TRBV7-2; j_call: TRBJ1-6; clone_size: -; d_call: -; cdr3_aa: CASSLVSHNSPLHF; cdr3_nt: TGTGCCAGCAGCTTAGTCAGCCATAATTCACCCCTCCACTTT
v_call: TRBV12-3/TRBV12-4; j_call: TRBJ2-7; clone_size: -; d_call: TRBD2; cdr3_aa: CASSPTSGGSPGEQYF; cdr3_nt: TGTGCCAGCAGTCCCACTAGCGGGGGATCTCCTGGGGAGCAGTACTTC
v_call: TRBV7-2; j_call: TRBJ1-1; clone_size: few; d_call: -; cdr3_aa: CASSVNRETEAFF; cdr3_nt: TGTGCCAGCAGCGTGAACAGGGAAACTGAAGCTTTCTTT
v_call: TRBV30; j_call: TRBJ2-7; clone_size: -; d_call: -; cdr3_aa: CAWSVRVAEQYF; cdr3_nt: TGTGCCTGGAGTGTACGGGTGGCCGAGCAGTACTTC
v_call: TRBV7-9; j_call: TRBJ1-3; clone_size: few; d_call: TRBD1; cdr3_aa: CASSLTEGQGSGNTIYF; cdr3_nt: TGTGCCAGCAGCTTAACTGAGGGACAGGGATCCGGAAACACCATATATTTT
v_call: TRBV20-1; j_call: TRBJ2-1; clone_size: few; d_call: -; cdr3_aa: CSARMLQWRPEQFF; cdr3_nt: TGCAGTGCTAGAATGCTACAATGGCGCCCAGAGCAGTTCTTC
v_call: TRBV3-1; j_call: TRBJ1-2; clone_size: few; d_call: -; cdr3_aa: CASSQEGVRGYTF; cdr3_nt: TGTGCCAGCAGCCAAGAAGGAGTAAGGGGCTACACCTTC
v_call: TRBV12-3/TRBV12-4; j_call: TRBJ1-3; clone_size: -; d_call: -; cdr3_aa: CASSLRREGAIYF; cdr3_nt: TGTGCCAGCAGCCTCCGACGGGAGGGGGCCATATATTTT
v_call: TRBV7-2; j_call: TRBJ2-7; clone_size: -; d_call: TRBD1; cdr3_aa: CASSSPGQAAYEQYF; cdr3_nt: TGTGCCAGCAGTTCTCCGGGACAGGCCGCCTACGAGCAGTACTTC
v_call: TRBV11-2; j_call: TRBJ1-6; clone_size: -; d_call: -; cdr3_aa: CASSNSKGLNPYNSPLHF; cdr3_nt: TGTGCCAGCAGCAATTCCAAAGGGCTCAACCCCTATAATTCACCCCTCCACTTT
v_call: TRBV10-2; j_call: TRBJ2-3; clone_size: -; d_call: TRBD2; cdr3_aa: CASSESRLAGSTDTQYF; cdr3_nt: TGCGCCAGCAGTGAGTCGAGACTAGCAGGGAGCACAGATACGCAGTATTTT
v_call: TRBV5-1; j_call: TRBJ1-1; clone_size: few; d_call: -; cdr3_aa: CASSLEAGDRAEAFF; cdr3_nt: TGCGCCAGCAGCTTGGAGGCAGGGGATAGGGCTGAAGCTTTCTTT
v_call: TRBV4-2; j_call: TRBJ2-3; clone_size: -; d_call: -; cdr3_aa: CASSQATLASDTQYF; cdr3_nt: TGTGCCAGCAGCCAAGCGACGTTGGCGTCGGATACGCAGTATTTT
v_call: TRBV20-1; j_call: TRBJ1-2; clone_size: -; d_call: -; cdr3_aa: CSATTGNRDSNYGYTF; cdr3_nt: TGCAGTGCTACCACGGGGAACAGGGACTCTAACTATGGCTACACCTTC
v_call: TRBV4-3; j_call: TRBJ2-2; clone_size: few; d_call: -; cdr3_aa: CASSQEVVLTGELFF; cdr3_nt: TGCGCCAGCAGCCAAGAAGTGGTCCTTACCGGGGAGCTGTTTTTT
v_call: TRBV7-2; j_call: TRBJ1-6; clone_size: few; d_call: -; cdr3_aa: CASSLFGSSYNSPLHF; cdr3_nt: TGTGCCAGCAGCTTATTCGGGAGCTCCTATAATTCACCCCTCCACTTT
v_call: TRBV12-3/TRBV12-4; j_call: TRBJ2-3; clone_size: many; d_call: -; cdr3_aa: CASSFLTDTQYF; cdr3_nt: TGTGCCAGCAGTTTTCTGACAGATACGCAGTATTTT
v_call: TRBV4-1; j_call: TRBJ2-3; clone_size: -; d_call: -; cdr3_aa: CASSPQDRQAMGGTDTQYF; cdr3_nt: TGCGCCAGCAGCCCCCAGGACAGACAGGCAATGGGGGGCACAGATACGCAGTATTTT
v_call: TRBV15; j_call: TRBJ2-7; clone_size: -; d_call: -; cdr3_aa: CATSSPGRGDEQYF; cdr3_nt: TGTGCCACCAGCAGCCCTGGACGAGGGGACGAGCAGTACTTC
v_call: TRBV10-3; j_call: TRBJ2-1; clone_size: -; d_call: TRBD2; cdr3_aa: CAITPQLAGVGEQFF; cdr3_nt: TGTGCCATCACTCCCCAACTAGCGGGAGTGGGTGAGCAGTTCTTC
v_call: TRBV4-3; j_call: TRBJ2-1; clone_size: -; d_call: TRBD2; cdr3_aa: CASSHRLAGTNEQFF; cdr3_nt: TGCGCCAGCAGCCATAGACTAGCGGGCACCAATGAGCAGTTCTTC
v_call: TRBV28; j_call: TRBJ2-6; clone_size: -; d_call: -; cdr3_aa: CASRAQGLRSANVLTF; cdr3_nt: TGTGCCAGCAGAGCTCAGGGTCTCAGATCCGCCAACGTCCTGACTTTC
v_call: TRBV2; j_call: TRBJ1-5; clone_size: -; d_call: -; cdr3_aa: CASSGEAVQPQHF; cdr3_nt: TGTGCCAGCAGTGGGGAGGCGGTACAGCCCCAGCATTTT
v_call: TRBV5-1; j_call: TRBJ1-1; clone_size: -; d_call: -; cdr3_aa: CASSTSWGNTEAFF; cdr3_nt: TGCGCCAGCAGCACATCCTGGGGGAACACTGAAGCTTTCTTT
v_call: TRBV15; j_call: TRBJ2-5; clone_size: few; d_call: -; cdr3_aa: CATSGQLHEQETQYF; cdr3_nt: TGTGCCACCAGCGGACAGCTTCATGAACAAGAGACCCAGTACTTC
v_call: TRBV29-1; j_call: TRBJ2-7; clone_size: -; d_call: TRBD2; cdr3_aa: CSVGAGGGFYEQYF; cdr3_nt: TGCAGCGTTGGGGCGGGAGGGGGTTTCTACGAGCAGTACTTC
v_call: TRBV3-1; j_call: TRBJ2-7; clone_size: -; d_call: TRBD2; cdr3_aa: CASSRTTSANYEQYF; cdr3_nt: TGTGCCAGCAGCCGGACGACTAGCGCGAACTACGAGCAGTACTTC
v_call: TRBV6-2/TRBV6-3; j_call: TRBJ2-1; clone_size: few; d_call: TRBD2; cdr3_aa: CASSYPTSGRAFSYNEQFF; cdr3_nt: TGTGCCAGCAGTTACCCGACTAGCGGGAGGGCCTTCTCCTACAATGAGCAGTTCTTC
v_call: TRBV7-2; j_call: TRBJ2-7; clone_size: few; d_call: -; cdr3_aa: CASSLVPRDGVYEQYF; cdr3_nt: TGTGCCAGCAGCTTAGTGCCCCGGGACGGAGTGTACGAGCAGTACTTC
v_call: TRBV4-3; j_call: TRBJ1-5; clone_size: -; d_call: -; cdr3_aa: CASSQDFGPPWGNQPQHF; cdr3_nt: TGCGCCAGCAGCCAAGATTTTGGTCCGCCCTGGGGCAATCAGCCCCAGCATTTT
v_call: TRBV5-5; j_call: TRBJ1-6; clone_size: few; d_call: -; cdr3_aa: CASSLGQGRGHSPLHF; cdr3_nt: TGTGCCAGCAGCTTGGGGCAGGGGAGAGGTCATTCACCCCTCCACTTT
v_call: TRBV20-1; j_call: TRBJ2-3; clone_size: -; d_call: TRBD2; cdr3_aa: CSARGGLAGGSSTDTQYF; cdr3_nt: TGCAGTGCTAGGGGCGGACTAGCGGGAGGATCTAGCACAGATACGCAGTATTTT
v_call: TRBV24-1; j_call: TRBJ1-5; clone_size: many; d_call: -; cdr3_aa: CATSLGGYQPQHF; cdr3_nt: TGTGCCACCAGTTTAGGGGGGTATCAGCCCCAGCATTTT
v_call: TRBV20-1; j_call: TRBJ2-1; clone_size: -; d_call: -; cdr3_aa: CSARDRLSGPYNEQFF; cdr3_nt: TGCAGTGCTAGAGATCGACTAAGCGGCCCCTACAATGAGCAGTTCTTC
v_call: TRBV4-3; j_call: TRBJ2-1; clone_size: -; d_call: TRBD2; cdr3_aa: CASSQDLDSGYYNEQFF; cdr3_nt: TGCGCCAGCAGCCAAGATCTGGATAGCGGGTATTACAATGAGCAGTTCTTC
v_call: TRBV6-1; j_call: TRBJ2-3; clone_size: many; d_call: TRBD2; cdr3_aa: CASSQTSGSPDTQYF; cdr3_nt: TGTGCCAGCAGTCAGACTAGCGGGAGCCCCGATACGCAGTATTTT
v_call: TRBV10-3; j_call: TRBJ2-7; clone_size: -; d_call: -; cdr3_aa: CAISEPGTEQYF; cdr3_nt: TGTGCCATCAGTGAGCCAGGGACAGAGCAGTACTTC